This note documents a single TCR beta chain sequence. The data originate from a study of blood T cells in healthy people across ages. A second PCR of about 7 to 12 cycles used a sample-barcoded 5' primer and a J-beta primer mix. In TCRdb, the 5' RACE reads were re-called with MiXCR into one record per CDR3 protein. The table shows 750,000 or so distinct CDR3 sequences, with approximately 25% occurring only once. Trimming shortened V by 1 base and J by 1 base, and 11 bases separated the two germline ends. CDR1 is SGHRS and CDR2 is YFSETQ in the germline V gene. The CDR3 is made up of 16 amino acids. These data were also filed under a second study, of T cells of mothers and their children.

Sequenced material: blood. The clonotype originates from a boy aged 10-17 years in good health. The rearrangement joins TRBV5-1 to TRBJ2-2, with a weak D call TRBD2 (6 bases). The CDR3, as DNA: TGCGCCAGCAGCTTGCCGGCGGGATTGAACACCGGGGAGCTGTTTTTT. This gives the protein CASSLPAGLNTGELFF.